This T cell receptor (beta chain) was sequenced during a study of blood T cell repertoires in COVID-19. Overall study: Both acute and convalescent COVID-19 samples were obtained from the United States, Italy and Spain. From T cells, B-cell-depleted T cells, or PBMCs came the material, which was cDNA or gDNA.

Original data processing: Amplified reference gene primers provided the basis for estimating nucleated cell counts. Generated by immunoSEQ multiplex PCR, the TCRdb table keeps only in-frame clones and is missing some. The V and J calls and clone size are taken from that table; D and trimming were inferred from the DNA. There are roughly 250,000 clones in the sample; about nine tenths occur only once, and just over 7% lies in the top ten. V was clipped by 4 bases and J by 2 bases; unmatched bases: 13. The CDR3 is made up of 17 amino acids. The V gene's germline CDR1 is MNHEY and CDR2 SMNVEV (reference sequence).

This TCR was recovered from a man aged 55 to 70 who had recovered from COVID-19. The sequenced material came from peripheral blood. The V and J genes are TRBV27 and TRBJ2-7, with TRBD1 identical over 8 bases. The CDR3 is CASSYTFSGQAPYEQYF. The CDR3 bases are TGTGCCAGCAGTTACACCTTTTCGGGACAGGCTCCCTACGAGCAGTACTTC.